A selection of T cell receptor beta chains follows, all from one sample in a study of T cell repertoires in cytomegalovirus infection. Their antigens are not known. One entry per CDR3 protein, called by TCRdb with MiXCR from the reads. The sample lists about 770,000 distinct CDR3 sequences, 29% occurring once. The sequences come from cultured CD8+ T cells from PBMCs, collected from culture after CMV antigen stimulation. The receptors stem from a human donor in good health (CMV status not recorded). Some clones in this sample may be carry-over from other donors' samples. Both conserved end residues are part of each CDR3. Each record gives: J gene, V gene, D gene, CDR3 protein. A D gene is named only where the DNA matches it firmly.

TRBJ1-1 | TRBV7-8 | - | CASSLRGGSRGALEAFF
TRBJ2-2 | TRBV27 | - | CASSPLGGWDTGELFF
TRBJ2-3 | TRBV27 | - | CASSNRGEIHTQYF
TRBJ2-1 | TRBV12-5 | TRBD1 | CASGLGFYGTEDHNEQFF
TRBJ2-1 | TRBV4-1 | TRBD2 | CASSHPGLAGRDEQFF
TRBJ2-2 | TRBV12-3/TRBV12-4 | - | CASSLAVYTGELFF
TRBJ2-3 | TRBV19 | TRBD1 | CASRPRTGISTDTQYF
TRBJ2-5 | TRBV12-5 | - | CASGLITLGGDWETQYF
TRBJ1-4 | TRBV4-1 | - | CASSQDISGYNEKLFF
TRBJ1-5 | TRBV4-1 | - | CASSLQVQGGQPQHF
TRBJ1-5 | TRBV12-3/TRBV12-4 | - | CASSLVIQRNQPQHF
TRBJ2-5 | TRBV7-2 | - | CASSRKWRGPLEETQYF
TRBJ2-5 | TRBV28 | - | CASSLWAAEETQYF
TRBJ2-3 | TRBV28 | - | CASSLMGAPPSTDTQYF
TRBJ1-6 | TRBV4-3 | TRBD1 | CASSQATDRGSPLHF
TRBJ2-2 | TRBV6-2/TRBV6-3 | - | CASSLLYPGPSNTGELFF
TRBJ2-1 | TRBV12-3/TRBV12-4 | - | CASSPRTVLSYNEQFF
TRBJ1-2 | TRBV27 | - | CASSSPTGEAFDGYTF
TRBJ1-1 | TRBV6-5 | - | CASSYDSVGNTEAFF
TRBJ2-3 | TRBV12-3/TRBV12-4 | - | CASSLLLRVGDTQYF
TRBJ1-3 | TRBV6-5 | - | CASSYDPVNTIYF
TRBJ2-3 | TRBV7-8 | TRBD2 | CASTTGGEDTQYF
TRBJ2-1 | TRBV7-8 | - | CASSLAGEQFF
TRBJ2-1 | TRBV28 | - | CASSPDSGYLYNEQFF
TRBJ2-2 | TRBV6-2/TRBV6-3 | - | CASSYLTTGTGTGELFF
TRBJ1-6 | TRBV25-1 | - | CASSEFFLGGPQTGSLHF
TRBJ1-2 | TRBV6-1 | TRBD1 | CASSPDRGPQDGYTF
TRBJ1-6 | TRBV6-1 | TRBD1 | CASSKRDRSNSPLHF
TRBJ2-2 | TRBV7-8 | - | CASRRSAGTGELFF
TRBJ2-3 | TRBV4-1 | - | CASSQVPDTDTQYF
TRBJ1-1 | TRBV27 | - | CASSMGPSPGWEAFF
TRBJ2-1 | TRBV7-3 | TRBD1 | CASSMTGINEQFF
TRBJ1-1 | TRBV5-1 | - | CASSLDQPGAGAFF
TRBJ2-3 | TRBV7-6 | TRBD2 | CASSPTSGVGTDTQYF
TRBJ2-5 | TRBV24-1 | - | CATRDTGAQETQYF
TRBJ2-3 | TRBV7-1 | - | CASSSREPDTQYF
TRBJ2-3 | TRBV27 | TRBD2 | CASKRSLSSGGALSTDTQYF
TRBJ2-5 | TRBV7-2 | TRBD2 | CASSPRLAGVETQYF
TRBJ1-2 | TRBV7-8 | - | CASSLAGRRNYGYTF
TRBJ1-5 | TRBV7-9 | - | CASSLGAAPQHF
TRBJ1-2 | TRBV7-8 | - | CASSLAMGTRDGYTF
TRBJ2-1 | TRBV14 | - | CASRLRGASNEQFF
TRBJ2-1 | TRBV3-1 | - | CASSQERGDEQFF
TRBJ1-6 | TRBV7-6 | - | CASSLGGQNSPLHF
TRBJ2-5 | TRBV15 | - | CATSGSGETQYF
TRBJ1-1 | TRBV6-1 | - | CASQQMNTEAFF
TRBJ2-7 | TRBV19 | - | CATKRDTGTYEQYF
TRBJ2-1 | TRBV6-6 | - | CASSYFSGAHEQFF